These 2 T cell receptor beta chains came from one sample sequenced in a study of blood T cells in healthy people across ages. For the second PCR, which ran for 7 to 11 cycles, a sample-barcoded 5' primer and a J-beta primer mix were used. TCRdb ran MiXCR on the 5' RACE reads and lists one entry per CDR3 protein. The repertoire holds some 1.5 million distinct CDR3 sequences, with over 25% as singletons. The sequencing sample was made of blood. The receptor source for this set is a woman aged 30 to 39 in good health.

The chain uses TRBV5-1 and TRBJ2-2; D is perhaps TRBD2 (6 bases). Trimming removed 2 bases at V and 3 bases at J, with 14 bases between. Germline CDR1 SGHRS, CDR2 YFSETQ. The CDR3 sequence is 16 residues long. CDR3 DNA: TGCGCCAGCAGCTTTCTATGGAGGGTAGACACCGGGGAGCTGTTTTTT. Protein sequence: CASSFLWRVDTGELFF.

A remark on this clonotype: At one boundary the junction diverges from the germline segment, which might be a read error. This chain connects TRBV5-5 to TRBJ2-1; D is possibly TRBD2 (6 bases). This CDR3 region has 13 residues. Germline V gene sequence: CDR1 SGHKS, CDR2 YYEKEE (reference sequence). The CDR3 loop is CASSWDCNNGQFF. CDR3 nucleotides: TGTGCCAGCAGCTGGGACTGCAATAATGGGCAGTTCTTC.